Below are 24 T cell receptor beta chains sequenced from a single sample in a study of blood T cell repertoires in COVID-19. Only in-frame clones appear in the TCRdb table, and some are missing; sequencing was by immunoSEQ multiplex PCR. The table lists fewer than 150,000 clones, about 88% of them singletons. Input material: peripheral blood. All receptors derive from a human donor in a cohort sampled during active COVID-19.

This clone was observed once. V is TRBV29-1 and J is TRBJ2-7; 9 nucleotides align to TRBD1. Germline values: CDR1 SQVTM, CDR2 ANQGSEA. J was trimmed by 1 base and V by 7 bases; bases with no gene match: 8. The CDR3 consists of 14 residues. The CDR3 loop reads CSAAGTGSSYEQYF. CDR3 sequence (DNA): TGCAGCGCCGCCGGGACAGGGAGTTCCTACGAGCAGTACTTC.

This chain links TRBV5-1 with TRBJ2-3; D gene uncertain. From germline, CDR1 is SGHRS and CDR2 YFSETQ. CDR3 size: 15 residues. V lost 4 bases and J 2 bases, leaving 14 bases between the germline ends. This CDR3 reads CASSPAPQATDTQYF. The CDR3 region has the DNA TGCGCCAGCAGCCCCGCCCCTCAAGCCACAGATACGCAGTATTTT. The full variable domain, its missing parts supplied by reference TRBV5-1 and TRBJ2-3, is KAGVTQTPRYLIKTRGQQVTLSCSPISGHRSVSWYQQTPGQGLQFLFEYFSETQRNKGNFPGRFSGRQFSNSRSEMNVSTLELGDSALYLCASSPAPQATDTQYFGPGTRLTVL.

The V gene is TRBV5-1, the J gene TRBJ2-2; 7 nucleotides line up with TRBD1. The CDR3 loop spans 16 amino acids. Germline V CDR1 and CDR2: SGHRS, YFSETQ. The V and J ends lost 0 bases and 4 bases, in that order; junction bases with no gene match: 6. The CDR3: CASSLVSGGFTGELFF. CDR3 nucleotide sequence: TGCGCCAGCAGCTTGGTGTCAGGGGGTTTCACCGGGGAGCTGTTTTTT.

This rearrangement joins TRBV18 to TRBJ1-5; weak D call: TRBD1 (5 bases). Trimming removed 3 bases from V and 8 bases from J, with 17 bases in between. Per the germline V gene, CDR1 is KGHSH and CDR2 is LQKENI. The CDR3 is made up of 15 amino acids. CDR3 residues: CASSPTTPGVEPQHF. The CDR3 coding sequence is TGTGCCAGCTCACCCACAACCCCGGGGGTGGAGCCCCAGCATTTT.

The chain couples TRBV7-8 to TRBJ2-1, with 12 bases lining up with TRBD2. J gave up 0 bases and V 4 bases, and 13 bases lay outside the gene matches. Germline-derived CDR1 and CDR2 are SGHVS and FQNEAQ. CDR3 size: 20 residues. CDR3 DNA: TGTGCCAGCAGCTCCGGGACCCTAGCGGGAGGGCGTGACTCCTACAATGAGCAGTTCTTC. Its translation is CASSSGTLAGGRDSYNEQFF.

This rearrangement joins TRBV19 to TRBJ2-1, with 9 bases fitting TRBD2. There are 12 residues in the CDR3. Germline V CDR1 and CDR2: LNHDA, SQIVND (reference sequence). Written as DNA, the CDR3 is TGTGCTTCGGCGGGACTAGCCTATGAGCAGTTCTTC. This sequence encodes CASAGLAYEQFF.

The chain has TRBV2 and TRBJ1-4; D unresolved. CDR1 and CDR2 from the germline V gene are SNHLY and FYNNEI. V lost 7 bases, J lost 3 bases, and 12 bases lay in between. The CDR3 is 14 residues long. Here the CDR3 reads CASKTSGSNEKLFF. As DNA, the CDR3 is TGTGCCAGCAAGACCTCAGGCTCTAATGAAAAACTGTTTTTT.

The rearrangement uses TRBV28 and TRBJ2-7; 8 positions agree with TRBD1. The J segment lost 1 base and the V segment lost 6 bases, leaving 5 bases of the junction unmatched. From germline, CDR1 is MDHEN and CDR2 SYDVKM. The CDR3 loop spans 14 amino acids. CDR3 bases: TGTGCCAGCAGCCACGGGACAGGATCCTACGAGCAGTACTTC. This sequence encodes CASSHGTGSYEQYF.

The chain recombines TRBV28 with TRBJ1-2, with D tentatively TRBD1 (5 bases). Per germline, CDR1 MDHEN and CDR2 SYDVKM. V was pared by 4 bases and J by 5 bases, with 8 bases between. This CDR3 comprises 12 residues. CDR3 bases: TGTGCCAGCAGTTGGGGGGGGTATGGCTACACCTTC. Amino acids: CASSWGGYGYTF.

The genes are TRBV30 and TRBJ1-2; D is perhaps TRBD1 (5 bases). Germline-derived CDR1 and CDR2 are GTSNPN and SVGIG (reference sequence). The CDR3 runs to 15 residues. Trimming left V 5 bases short and J 2 bases short, with 18 bases between. The CDR3 sequence: CAWVNRAGINYGYTF. CDR3 nucleotides: TGTGCCTGGGTCAACCGGGCAGGGATCAACTATGGCTACACCTTC.

The gene calls are TRBV2 and TRBJ1-4, with D possibly being TRBD1 (6 bases). Germline-derived CDR1 and CDR2 are SNHLY and FYNNEI. The CDR3 sequence is 14 residues long. The ends were cut back, 10 bases at V and 5 bases at J, with 17 bases in the middle. CDR3 region: CATTPGQFNEKLFF. The CDR3 DNA reads TGTGCCACGACCCCGGGACAATTCAATGAAAAACTGTTTTTT.

The chain carries TRBV7-9 and TRBJ2-2; D possibly corresponds to TRBD1 (6 bases). The germline V and J ends were trimmed by 5 bases and 4 bases, with 14 bases remaining between them. Germline assignment: CDR1 SEHNR and CDR2 FQNEAQ (reference sequence). The CDR3 consists of 15 residues. This CDR3 is CASSVPEGVTGELFF. CDR3 nucleotides: TGTGCCAGCAGCGTACCTGAGGGGGTCACCGGGGAGCTGTTTTTT.

The chain is built from TRBV27 and TRBJ2-1; tentative D call: TRBD2 (5 bases). Germline V CDR1 and CDR2: MNHEY, SMNVEV (reference sequence). V dropped 8 bases and J dropped 2 bases, with 16 bases sitting between them. The CDR3 has 15 residues. Here the CDR3 DNA reads TGTGCCAGCTTATCCCGGGGTTTGGCCTACAATGAGCAGTTCTTC. Its translation: CASLSRGLAYNEQFF.

This clone was seen just once. V usage is TRBV3-1 (or the pseudogene TRBV3-2) and J usage is TRBJ2-3; TRBD1 aligns across 7 bases. V gave up 4 bases and J gave up 3 bases; unmatched junction bases: 4. Germline V CDR1 and CDR2: LGHDT, YNNKEL (reference sequence). The CDR3 totals 14 residues. This chain's CDR3 is CASSPVRGTDTQYF. The CDR3 nucleotides read TGTGCCAGCAGCCCCGTCAGGGGGACAGATACGCAGTATTTT.

This clone came up once. The rearrangement uses TRBV5-1 and TRBJ2-7; 9 nucleotides line up with TRBD1. Germline CDR1 reads SGHRS; CDR2 reads YFSETQ. The length of the CDR3 is 14 residues. The V and J ends lost 7 bases and 5 bases, in that order; junction bases with no gene match: 10. CDR3 sequence reads: CASRSTGGRNEQYF. The CDR3 DNA is TGCGCCAGCCGTTCCACAGGGGGCAGGAACGAGCAGTACTTC.

This clone has a handful of counts. This CDR3 is CATTWRDRDGYTF. CDR3 coding DNA: TGTGCCACCACTTGGCGGGACCGAGATGGCTACACCTTC. The V and J genes are TRBV28 and TRBJ1-2; D is perhaps TRBD1 (5 bases). The CDR3 covers 13 residues. Germline V gene data show CDR1 as MDHEN and CDR2 as SYDVKM. Trimming took 10 bases from V and 6 from J, leaving 18 bases between them.

The rearrangement links TRBV30 to TRBJ2-4; 7 bases fit TRBD1. This CDR3 has 14 residues. The germline V gene has CDR1 GTSNPN and CDR2 SVGIG (reference sequence). Losses at the gene ends were 8 bases for V and 0 bases for J; bases not matched to a gene: 7. In nucleotides, the CDR3 is TGTGCCGGGAAAGACAGGGAAGCCAAAAACATTCAGTACTTC. Protein product: CAGKDREAKNIQYF.

The rearrangement joins TRBV7-8 to TRBJ2-7; TRBD1 agrees at 10 bases. V lost 5 bases, J lost 3 bases, and 16 bases stayed unmatched. The CDR3 length is 18 residues. Germline values: CDR1 SGHVS, CDR2 FQNEAQ. The CDR3 DNA follows: TGTGCCAGCAGCCTCCGCGGGACCTTGGGACAGGGGCTCTACGAGCAGTACTTC. This sequence encodes CASSLRGTLGQGLYEQYF.

The chain links TRBV19 to TRBJ2-1; weak D call: TRBD2 (7 bases). The CDR3 is 14 residues long. Trimming took 5 bases from V and 7 from J, leaving 15 bases between them. CDR1 is LNHDA and CDR2 is SQIVND in the germline V gene (reference sequence). CDR3 DNA: TGTGCCAGTAGTCGAGGGGGGGCTGAGAATGAGCAGTTCTTC. This encodes CASSRGGAENEQFF.

The rearrangement joins TRBV28 to TRBJ1-1; 7 nucleotides agree with TRBD1. The trim removed 4 bases at V and 4 bases at J, leaving 9 bases unmatched. The CDR3 is made up of 15 amino acids. The germline CDR1 and CDR2 sequences are MDHEN and SYDVKM. CDR3 region: CASSSLHQGGTEAFF. Here the CDR3 DNA reads TGTGCCAGCAGTTCTCTACACCAGGGGGGCACTGAAGCTTTCTTT.

The chain links TRBV5-1 to TRBJ2-5, with a possible D match to TRBD1 (5 bases). The germline V gene encodes CDR1 SGHRS and CDR2 YFSETQ. V shed 5 bases and J shed 0 bases, with 11 bases lying between them. The CDR3 covers 14 residues. In DNA, the CDR3 is TGCGCCAGCAGACAGGAGACGTACCAAGAGACCCAGTACTTC. Translation: CASRQETYQETQYF.

V gene TRBV2 combines with J gene TRBJ2-1; the D gene is possibly TRBD2 (6 bases). The V end lost 3 bases, the J end lost 2 bases, and 11 bases lay between the germline ends. Germline loops: CDR1 SNHLY, CDR2 FYNNEI. CDR3 length: 15 amino acids. CDR3 DNA sequence: TGTGCCAGCAGTGACCAGGGACTCACCTACAATGAGCAGTTCTTC. Protein product: CASSDQGLTYNEQFF.

The gene calls are TRBV5-1 and TRBJ2-3; D call uncertain. The CDR3 is 19 amino acids. CDR1 is SGHRS and CDR2 is YFSETQ in the germline V gene. V was pared by 0 bases and J by 2 bases, with 22 bases between. CDR3 amino acids: CASSLVYVGITHSTDTQYF. For the CDR3, the DNA is TGCGCCAGCAGCTTGGTTTATGTGGGCATTACCCATTCCACAGATACGCAGTATTTT.

The chain couples TRBV11-3 to TRBJ1-2; 9 nucleotides align to TRBD1. The CDR3 runs to 15 residues. The V gene's germline CDR1 is SGHNT and CDR2 YENEEA. V shed 1 base and J 4 bases; nucleotides not matched to a gene: 4. The CDR3 DNA follows: TGTGCCAGCAGCTTAGCTCGGGACAGGGCCTATGGCTACACCTTC. Its protein is CASSLARDRAYGYTF.